Listed here are 15 T cell receptor beta chains from one sample, sequenced in a study of T-cell reconstitution after alpha-beta-depleted transplantation in children. The TCRbeta library was prepared with unique molecular identifiers. A single record per CDR3 protein comes from TCRdb applying MiXCR to the PCR reads. The sample has around 500,000 distinct CDR3 sequences, more than 20% seen once. The sample here was PBMCs, mostly from graft donor cells, taken 360 days after TCRalphabeta/CD19-depleted stem cell transplant. The receptors were gathered from a boy under three years old who had a stem cell transplant for acute myeloid leukemia, so the T cells may come from the graft donor.

This clonotype was observed a few times. The chain recombines TRBV12-3 or TRBV12-4 with TRBJ1-3; 8 bases align to TRBD1. The CDR3 has 17 residues. V dropped 7 bases and J dropped 0; count of bases not matched to a gene: 11. The CDR3 DNA sequence: TGTGCCAGCACTGGTCAGGGGGCGTCGGTCTCTGGAAACACCATATATTTT. Protein product: CASTGQGASVSGNTIYF.

CDR3 amino acids: CASSQEGTQYQETQYF. The DNA of the CDR3 is TGCGCCAGCAGCCAAGAAGGGACACAGTACCAAGAGACCCAGTACTTC. The chain recombines TRBV4-1 with TRBJ2-5, with a tentative D call TRBD1 (6 bases). The CDR3 runs 16 residues. V lost 0 bases to trimming and J lost 0 bases, with 11 bases between them. CDR1 and CDR2 (germline): MGHRA, YSYEKL.

This sequence joins TRBV7-9 and TRBJ2-3; 8 positions agree with TRBD1. CDR1 is SEHNR, CDR2 FQNEAQ, per germline (reference sequence). The CDR3 extends over 15 amino acids. With V trimmed by 6 bases and J by 2 bases, 7 bases remained unmatched. The CDR3 DNA is TGTGCCAGCAGTTCTCAGGGGGCTTTCACAGATACGCAGTATTTT. Protein sequence: CASSSQGAFTDTQYF.

This clonotype was recorded at least ten times. The chain combines TRBV15 with TRBJ2-7; 7 nucleotides line up with TRBD2. V shed 0 bases, J shed 7 bases, and the junction held 12 bases outside the gene matches. The CDR3 sequence is 16 residues long. Looked up from germline, CDR1 is LNHNV and CDR2 is YYDKDF (reference sequence). CDR3 residues: CATSRDVEEVGGEQYF. Written as DNA, the CDR3 is TGTGCCACCAGCAGAGATGTAGAAGAGGTGGGAGGGGAGCAGTACTTC.

This clonotype was seen more than once but under ten times. The genes are TRBV6-6 and TRBJ2-7; D remains unclear. Germline lookup yields CDR1 MNHNY and CDR2 SVGAGI (reference sequence). Trimming took off 5 bases at V and 5 bases at J, with 13 bases between the two ends. The CDR3 sequence is 13 residues long. CDR3 sequence reads: CASSPPQSDEQYF. The CDR3 DNA is TGTGCCAGCAGTCCCCCCCAATCCGACGAGCAGTACTTC.

This clonotype appeared a few times. This chain joins TRBV20-1 and TRBJ2-5; D ambiguous. V lost 0 bases, J lost 5 bases, and 16 bases lay in between. Germline V gene sequence: CDR1 DFQATT, CDR2 SNEGSKA (reference sequence). There are 15 residues in the CDR3. The CDR3 here is CSAREGSGSRETQYF. CDR3 DNA sequence: TGCAGTGCTAGAGAGGGGTCTGGTTCCCGGGAGACCCAGTACTTC.

The genes are TRBV2 and TRBJ2-5; 8 nucleotides match TRBD1. CDR1 SNHLY and CDR2 FYNNEI come from the germline V gene. V was pared by 11 bases and J by 12 bases, with 29 bases of the junction left unmatched. The CDR3 has 17 residues. CDR3 sequence: CAFSARSWGGTGQAEYF. In DNA form, the CDR3 reads TGTGCCTTCTCCGCCCGGAGTTGGGGCGGGACAGGCCAGGCCGAGTACTTC.

This clonotype showed up many times. The V call is TRBV20-1, the J call TRBJ2-3, with D possibly being TRBD1 (5 bases). CDR3 size: 14 residues. The V end was cut by 1 base, the J end by 2 bases, with 10 bases between. Germline values: CDR1 DFQATT, CDR2 SNEGSKA (reference sequence). The CDR3 sequence is CSARGQSSTDTQYF. Written as DNA, the CDR3 is TGCAGTGCTAGAGGACAGTCGTCCACAGATACGCAGTATTTT.

The chain carries TRBV12-3 or TRBV12-4 and TRBJ2-3; D tentatively reads TRBD1 or TRBD2 (5 bases each). The CDR3 is made up of 14 amino acids. V lost 3 bases and J lost 6, with 13 bases in between. The CDR3 DNA reads TGTGCCAGCAGTTTGGGGGAAATACGGGATACGCAGTATTTT. Its translation: CASSLGEIRDTQYF.

V and J are TRBV7-8 and TRBJ2-7, with a possible D match to TRBD1 (6 bases). Germline loops: CDR1 SGHVS, CDR2 FQNEAQ. V was clipped by 3 bases and J by 0 bases, with 9 bases between them. The CDR3 runs 14 residues. CDR3 region: CASSFDRISYEQYV. The CDR3 nucleotides read TGTGCCAGCAGCTTCGACAGGATCTCCTACGAGCAGTACGTC.

This clonotype has at least ten counts. V and J are TRBV11-2 and TRBJ2-7, with a possible D match to TRBD1 (5 bases). Germline V gene sequence: CDR1 SGHAT, CDR2 FQNNGV. Deletions cut 1 base from V and 2 bases from J, with 9 bases between. CDR3 length: 14 amino acids. CDR3 in amino acids: CASSLADSPYEQYV. CDR3 sequence (DNA): TGTGCCAGCAGCTTAGCCGACAGTCCCTACGAGCAGTACGTC.

This clonotype has at least ten counts. V gene TRBV20-1 combines with J gene TRBJ1-6; TRBD1 is a possible D gene (5 bases). V was trimmed by 2 bases and J by 6 bases, leaving 11 bases between them. The CDR3 has 14 residues. CDR1 and CDR2 from the germline V gene are DFQATT and SNEGSKA (reference sequence). CDR3 sequence reads: CSARLGTANSPLHF. DNA of the CDR3: TGCAGTGCTAGATTGGGGACGGCTAATTCACCCCTCCACTTT.

In its sample, this clonotype was seen a few times. The chain carries TRBV15 and TRBJ2-1; 9 bases are a match to TRBD2. The CDR3 has 16 residues. V gave up 5 bases and J gave up 6 bases; unmatched junction bases: 11. Germline V gene data show CDR1 as LNHNV and CDR2 as YYDKDF (reference sequence). The CDR3 DNA reads as TGTGCCACCAGCGGCGTCGGTGCGGGGGGGTTCAATGAGCAGTTCTTC. Translating it yields CATSGVGAGGFNEQFF. Supplemented by reference TRBV15 and TRBJ2-1, the full variable domain reads DAMVIQNPRYQVTQFGKPVTLSCSQTLNHNVMYWYQQKSSQAPKLLFHYYDKDFNNEADTPDNFQSRRPNTSFCFLDIRSPGLGDTAMYLCATSGVGAGGFNEQFFGPGTRLTVL.

This clonotype occurred a few times. J is TRBJ1-1 and V is TRBV18, with D uncertain. Per germline, CDR1 KGHSH and CDR2 LQKENI. The CDR3 consists of 13 residues. Trimming took 2 bases from V and 11 from J, leaving 15 bases between them. The CDR3: CASSPGPPGGAFF. In nucleotides, the CDR3 is TGTGCCAGCTCACCAGGACCCCCGGGTGGGGCTTTCTTT.

There are a few counts of this clonotype. The J gene is TRBJ2-1, the V gene TRBV5-1; tentative D call: TRBD2 (7 bases). The CDR3 has 17 amino acids. The V end was cut by 4 bases, the J end by 6 bases, with 23 bases between. From germline, CDR1 is SGHRS and CDR2 YFSETQ. As DNA, the CDR3 is TGCGCCAGCAGCCAAATGGGGGGGGCCACCCTTGGCAATGAGCAGTTCTTC. Amino acids: CASSQMGGATLGNEQFF.